This T cell receptor (beta chain) was identified during a study of follicular helper T cells after annual influenza vaccination. Trimming removed 4 bases at V and 10 bases at J, with 8 bases between. The CDR3 totals 11 residues. Germline CDR1 is KGHSH and CDR2 is LQKENI. Only in-frame clones appear in the TCRdb table, and some are missing; sequencing was by immunoSEQ multiplex PCR. The table records under 15,000 clones, 75% to 80% of them present only once. Indicated time point: 2015-2016 season, pre-vaccination. The specimen was CXCR5- memory CD4+ T cells sorted from blood, collected on the day of influenza vaccination. The receptor comes from an adult who received the influenza vaccine. V usage is TRBV18 and J usage is TRBJ2-1; D is unresolved. The CDR3 sequence is CASSLSYEQFF. Written as DNA, the CDR3 is TGTGCCAGCTCACTTAGCTACGAGCAGTTCTTC. The whole variable domain, remainder taken from reference TRBV18 and TRBJ2-1, is NAGVMQNPRHLVRRRGQEARLRCSPMKGHSHVYWYRQLPEEGLKFMVYLQKENIIDESGMPKERFSAEFPKEGPSILRIQQVVRGDSAAYFCASSLSYEQFFGPGTRLTVL.